A selection of T cell receptor beta chains follows, all from one sample in a study of cytomegalovirus exposure and HLA in healthy donors. Using immunoSEQ multiplex PCR, the repertoire was profiled, and TCRdb retains in-frame clones only, with some absent. The repertoire holds about 210,000 clones, with around 82% as singletons. The sample consisted of PBMCs. The receptors derive from a woman aged 25 to 39 in good health and CMV-seropositive. Each CDR3 is given with its conserved first and last residue. D genes are given only for firm matches. Clone size is not always given. Where it is, it says once, few, many or a class for expanded clones.

once | TRBJ2-7 | 17 | TRBV1 | - | CTSSEGTSALVSYEQYF | TGCACCAGCAGCGAAGGGACTAGCGCCCTTGTCTCCTACGAGCAGTACTTC
- | TRBJ1-1 | 14 | TRBV7-8 | TRBD1 | CASSLARGTAEAFF | TGTGCCAGCAGCTTAGCCCGAGGGACAGCCGAAGCTTTCTTT
few | TRBJ1-1 | 15 | TRBV28 | - | CASSTGGFMNTEAFF | TGTGCCAGCAGCACCGGGGGTTTCATGAACACTGAAGCTTTCTTT
- | TRBJ1-5 | 13 | TRBV6-5 | - | CASSYGGNQPQHF | TGTGCCAGCAGTTATGGGGGGAATCAGCCCCAGCATTTT
- | TRBJ1-5 | 15 | TRBV30 | - | CAWSVQGGSNQPQHF | TGTGCCTGGAGTGTTCAGGGAGGAAGCAATCAGCCCCAGCATTTT
- | TRBJ2-1 | 14 | TRBV9 | TRBD2 | CASSVDPSGGIQFF | TGTGCCAGCAGCGTAGACCCTAGCGGGGGGATCCAGTTCTTC
- | TRBJ2-3 | 15 | TRBV7-2 | - | CASSLAAAGTDTQYF | TGTGCCAGCAGCTTAGCGGCTGCGGGAACAGATACGCAGTATTTT
- | TRBJ2-7 | 14 | TRBV28 | - | CASSLIRGPYEQYF | TGTGCCAGCAGTTTAATCAGGGGCCCCTACGAGCAGTACTTC
- | TRBJ1-3 | 16 | TRBV11-2 | - | CASSLEVVSSGNTIYF | TGTGCCAGCAGCTTAGAAGTTGTGAGCTCTGGAAACACCATATATTTT
- | TRBJ2-5 | 12 | TRBV2 | - | CASSRTAETQYF | TGTGCCAGCAGTCGGACAGCCGAGACCCAGTACTTC
- | TRBJ2-7 | 15 | TRBV10-3 | - | CAISGIGVSSYEQYF | TGTGCCATCAGTGGAATCGGGGTGAGCTCCTACGAGCAGTACTTC
- | TRBJ2-5 | 16 | TRBV19 | TRBD2 | CASSTGRGGLGGTQYF | TGTGCCAGCTCGACCGGACGGGGGGGGCTCGGAGGGACCCAGTACTTC
few | TRBJ2-6 | 19 | TRBV7-9 | TRBD1 | CASSLDGTDRYSGANVLTF | TGTGCCAGCAGCTTAGATGGGACAGACCGTTACTCTGGGGCCAACGTCCTGACTTTC
- | TRBJ2-7 | 14 | TRBV6-1 | - | CATDSHRDGYEQYF | TGTGCCACAGACTCCCACAGGGATGGCTACGAGCAGTACTTC
- | TRBJ1-6 | 16 | TRBV27 | - | CASSLYPGAYNSPLHF | TGTGCCAGCAGTTTATACCCAGGGGCCTATAATTCACCCCTCCACTTT
- | TRBJ2-2 | 18 | TRBV7-8 | - | CASSLGGHPGTNTGELFF | TGTGCCAGCAGCTTAGGCGGACACCCAGGAACGAACACCGGGGAGCTGTTTTTT
- | TRBJ2-3 | 14 | TRBV7-8 | - | CASSPRQRTDTQYF | TGTGCCAGCAGCCCGCGACAGCGCACAGATACGCAGTATTTT
- | TRBJ2-2 | 14 | TRBV7-2 | - | CASSLNGRSGELFF | TGTGCCAGCAGCTTAAATGGCCGCAGCGGGGAGCTGTTTTTT
once | TRBJ1-2 | 12 | TRBV29-1 | TRBD1 | CSVGQGNYGYTF | TGCAGCGTTGGACAGGGGAACTATGGCTACACCTTC
- | TRBJ2-4 | 14 | TRBV9 | - | CASSVGTGKNIQYF | TGTGCCAGCAGCGTTGGGACTGGGAAAAACATTCAGTACTTC
- | TRBJ2-5 | 19 | TRBV4-1 | TRBD1 | CASSQDPSGQGLTQETQYF | TGCGCCAGCAGCCAGGACCCATCGGGACAGGGGCTAACTCAAGAGACCCAGTACTTC
once | TRBJ2-1 | 15 | TRBV5-1 | - | CASSLAVGGGDEQFF | TGCGCCAGCAGCTTGGCCGTGGGAGGAGGGGATGAGCAGTTCTTC
few | TRBJ2-1 | 16 | TRBV19 | - | CASSIDYGGEGNEQFF | TGTGCCAGTAGTATAGATTACGGCGGAGAGGGAAATGAGCAGTTCTTC
once | TRBJ2-1 | 14 | TRBV5-1 | - | CASSPGYFYNEQFF | TGCGCCAGCAGCCCAGGGTATTTCTACAATGAGCAGTTCTTC
once | TRBJ1-5 | 15 | TRBV19 | - | CASTRSREYGQPQHF | TGTGCCAGTACGCGGAGCAGGGAATATGGTCAGCCCCAGCATTTT
- | TRBJ2-7 | 13 | TRBV21-1 | - | CASSTHGEIEQYF | TGTGCCAGCAGCACCCACGGGGAAATCGAGCAGTACTTC
- | TRBJ2-7 | 13 | TRBV5-1 | - | CASSLGQAHEQYF | TGCGCCAGCAGCTTGGGCCAGGCCCACGAGCAGTACTTC
- | TRBJ2-3 | 15 | TRBV9 | - | CASSERLRHTDTQYF | TGTGCCAGCAGCGAAAGACTGCGTCACACAGATACGCAGTATTTT
- | TRBJ2-7 | 12 | TRBV7-6 | - | CASSNNRVEQYF | TGTGCCAGCAGCAACAACAGGGTCGAGCAGTACTTC
- | TRBJ1-1 | 11 | TRBV19 | - | CASRGGPEAFF | TGTGCCAGTAGAGGAGGACCGGAAGCTTTCTTT
- | TRBJ2-7 | 12 | TRBV30 | - | CAWRGRSYEQYF | TGTGCCTGGAGGGGCAGGTCCTACGAGCAGTACTTC
- | TRBJ2-1 | 19 | TRBV7-2 | TRBD2 | CASSFPGTSGGARWNEQFF | TGTGCCAGCAGCTTTCCTGGGACTAGCGGGGGGGCGAGGTGGAATGAGCAGTTCTTC
- | TRBJ2-5 | 14 | TRBV30 | TRBD2 | CAWSVIAGGETQYF | TGTGCCTGGAGTGTGATAGCGGGGGGGGAGACCCAGTACTTC
- | TRBJ2-3 | 15 | TRBV29-1 | TRBD2 | CSAGTSGRVADTQYF | TGCAGCGCCGGGACTAGCGGGAGGGTTGCAGATACGCAGTATTTT
- | TRBJ1-5 | 14 | TRBV7-8 | - | CASSLSSGYQPQHF | TGTGCCAGCAGCTTATCCTCGGGGTATCAGCCCCAGCATTTT
- | TRBJ1-1 | 15 | TRBV5-1 | - | CASRVEGRGDTEAFF | TGCGCCAGCCGCGTGGAGGGCAGGGGCGACACTGAAGCTTTCTTT
- | TRBJ2-3 | 16 | TRBV7-9 | TRBD1 | CASSLDPDRPTDTQYF | TGTGCCAGCAGCTTAGATCCGGACAGGCCCACAGATACGCAGTATTTT
- | TRBJ2-5 | 15 | TRBV6-5 | TRBD2 | CASSYSGGGVGTQYF | TGTGCCAGCAGTTACTCCGGCGGGGGGGTTGGGACCCAGTACTTC
- | TRBJ1-2 | 14 | TRBV4-1 | - | CASSQMTPDSFYTF | TGCGCCAGCAGCCAAATGACCCCCGACAGCTTCTACACCTTC
few | TRBJ1-2 | 17 | TRBV11-2 | TRBD1 | CASSINRDRGVKDGYTF | TGTGCCAGCAGCATTAACCGGGACAGGGGAGTAAAGGATGGCTACACCTTC
- | TRBJ2-7 | 11 | TRBV19 | TRBD2 | CASSRGTSKYF | TGTGCCAGTAGTCGGGGGACTAGTAAGTACTTC
- | TRBJ1-3 | 14 | TRBV7-2 | - | CASSFGRGGNTIYF | TGTGCCAGCAGCTTTGGCAGGGGTGGAAACACCATATATTTT
- | TRBJ1-3 | 14 | TRBV2 | - | CASRDTSSGNTIYF | TGTGCCAGCCGGGACACCAGCTCTGGAAACACCATATATTTT
- | TRBJ1-1 | 12 | TRBV30 | - | CAWSVSGLEAFF | TGTGCCTGGAGTGTATCAGGACTTGAAGCTTTCTTT
- | TRBJ1-6 | 15 | TRBV15 | - | CATSRNREGGSPLHF | TGTGCCACCAGCCGAAACAGGGAGGGTGGCTCACCCCTCCACTTT
few | TRBJ1-2 | 16 | TRBV15 | TRBD1 | CATSRDPRTGGNGYTF | TGTGCCACCAGCAGAGACCCTAGGACAGGGGGCAATGGCTACACCTTC
- | TRBJ1-3 | 15 | TRBV27 | - | CASSTLGGGGNTIYF | TGTGCCAGCAGTACCCTGGGGGGAGGCGGAAACACCATATATTTT
- | TRBJ2-1 | 14 | TRBV5-1 | - | CASRTGSSYNEQFF | TGCGCCAGCAGAACAGGGAGCTCCTACAATGAGCAGTTCTTC
- | TRBJ1-5 | 16 | TRBV28 | TRBD1 | CASSRTGTLSNQPQHF | TGTGCCAGCAGTCGGACAGGGACACTATCTAATCAGCCCCAGCATTTT
- | TRBJ1-6 | 15 | TRBV6-5 | TRBD1 | CASSPGEGGSSPLHF | TGTGCCAGCAGTCCCGGGGAAGGGGGCAGTTCACCCCTCCACTTT
- | TRBJ1-3 | 17 | TRBV5-1 | - | CASSKGQQELTGNTIYF | TGCGCCAGCAGCAAGGGACAACAGGAGCTGACTGGAAACACCATATATTTT
few | TRBJ2-3 | 16 | TRBV9 | TRBD2 | CASSPTSGGWADTQYF | TGTGCCAGCAGCCCGACGAGCGGGGGGTGGGCAGATACGCAGTATTTT
- | TRBJ1-4 | 16 | TRBV2 | TRBD1 | CASSEKTGGVSEKLFF | TGTGCCAGCAGTGAGAAGACAGGGGGCGTCAGCGAAAAACTGTTTTTT
- | TRBJ2-3 | 15 | TRBV7-6 | TRBD1 | CASSRKGQITDTQYF | TGTGCCAGCAGCCGTAAGGGACAGATCACAGATACGCAGTATTTT
few | TRBJ2-5 | 14 | TRBV9 | - | CASSATGLGETQYF | TGTGCCAGCAGCGCAACAGGGTTAGGAGAGACCCAGTACTTC